This record covers a single T cell receptor (beta chain). Its antigen is unknown. This specimen belongs to a study of long-term antiretroviral therapy in people with HIV. Whole-study results and caveats: Dominating the repertoire at all time points were the clones that expanded before ART. HIV repertoires spanned narrower CDR3 length ranges than controls. Although diversity increased after ART, it remained lower than in transplant donor controls.

From germline, CDR1 is SNHLY and CDR2 FYNNEI. Germline trimming cut 9 bases from V and 4 bases from J; bases unmatched to any gene: 6. The CDR3 contains 14 residues. Samples were assayed with immunoSEQ v3.0 at survey level. Sequencing was performed with immunoSEQ multiplex PCR; in TCRdb, only in-frame clones are kept and a portion is missing. The repertoire holds just over 35,000 clones, about 94% seen once, with around 3.3% in the top ten. The sample in question was unsorted PBMCs, obtained 4.1 years after starting antiretroviral therapy. This chain connects TRBV2 to TRBJ2-3; 11 nucleotides align to TRBD2. The sequence was obtained from a woman between 45 and 60 years old with HIV. In DNA, the CDR3 is TGTGCCAGGACCGGGACTAGCGGTTCAGATACGCAGTATTTT. Encoded protein: CARTGTSGSDTQYF.